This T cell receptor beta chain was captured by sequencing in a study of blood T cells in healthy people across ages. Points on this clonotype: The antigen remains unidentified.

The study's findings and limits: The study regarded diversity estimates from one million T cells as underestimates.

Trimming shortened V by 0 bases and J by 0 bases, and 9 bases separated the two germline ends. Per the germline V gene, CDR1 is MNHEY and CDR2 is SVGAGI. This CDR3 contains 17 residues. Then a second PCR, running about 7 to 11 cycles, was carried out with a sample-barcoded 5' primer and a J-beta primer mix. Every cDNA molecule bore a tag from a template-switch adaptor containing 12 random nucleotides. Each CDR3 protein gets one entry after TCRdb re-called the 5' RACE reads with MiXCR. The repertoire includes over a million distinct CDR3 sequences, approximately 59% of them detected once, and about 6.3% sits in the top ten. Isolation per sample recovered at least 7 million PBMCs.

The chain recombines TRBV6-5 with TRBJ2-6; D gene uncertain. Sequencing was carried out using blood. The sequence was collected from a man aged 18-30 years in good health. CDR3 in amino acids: CASSYSFTDSGANVLTF. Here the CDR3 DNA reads TGTGCCAGCAGTTACTCGTTTACTGACTCTGGGGCCAACGTCCTGACTTTC.